The subject of this entry is one T cell receptor (beta chain). The clone's antigen remains unknown. No much larger clonotype is one base removed from it; base qualities were not supplied. These data come from a study of beta chain features in type 1 diabetes (dated by TCRdb to about 2018). For the wider study: Mean age, gender distribution, total cell number and subset yield did not differ between patients and healthy donors. Across all samples, around 99 million sorted cells were examined, and cell number per subset correlated strongly with RNA yield. The study compared TCRB repertoires of sorted circulating CD4+ T cell subsets between recently diagnosed type 1 diabetes patients and matched healthy donors. Regulatory and stem cell-like memory subsets were isolated from only 8 patients and 8 healthy donors, whereas naive and central memory subsets came from all 30 or so donors.

All of the isolated RNA was reverse transcribed with the High Capacity cDNA Reverse Transcription Kit, so expressed TCRB transcripts were sequenced. Deep immunoSEQ sequencing was applied to naive, central memory and regulatory T cell samples, giving an average of about 3.7 million total reads per sample. Sorted cells were lysed in RLT buffer and RNA was extracted with DNase-treated RNeasy Micro or Mini kits, depending on cell number. To prevent cross-contamination, every cell subset was processed on its own, while patient and healthy donor samples were processed together. The immunoSEQ multiplex PCR was used to amplify TCRB sequences from cDNA, yielding 87-bp fragments that span the CDR3 region. The amplicons were sequenced using the Illumina HiSeq platform. Turning to the authors' computational methods: PCR bias was computationally corrected using synthetic template baselines, reads within Hamming distance 2 were collapsed, and singletons that could not be merged were discarded. Reads were aligned against IMGT so that V, D and J genes, CDR3 length and insertions or deletions at six rearrangement sites could be assigned. Clonotype counts were normalized to sorted cell number within each subset before computing true diversity and Gini coefficients with the tcR R package. Repertoire sharing was quantified using the overlap coefficient calculated on TCRB nucleotide sequences. As stored in TCRdb, this immuneACCESS dataset retains in-frame rearrangements with V and J assigned. A fraction of the clones does not appear; measured against another copy, unresolved V genes explain less than half of the discrepancy, and the remainder lacks a known reason. For V, J and clone size, that table is used; D and trimming come from the DNA. Counted in this sample were 150,000 to 200,000 clones; 7.5% to 10% of them appeared once. The ten largest clones capture under 2.5% of the sample.

Each donor gave one peripheral blood draw, roughly 120 mL on average, collected into heparinised tubes. A BD FACSAria II and a panel including CD45RO, CCR7, CD25, CD127, CD95 and CD27 were used to sort naive, central memory, regulatory and stem cell-like memory CD4+ T cells. Every sorted population had a purity above 95%. PBMCs were separated immediately by Lymphoprep density gradient centrifugation and were stained directly, without being cultured. Samples were stained and sorted in pairs, with one healthy donor and one patient per experiment, so that batch effects were minimized. Overall results and qualifications from the work: Naive, central memory and regulatory TCRB repertoires appeared to be more alike among patients than among healthy donors. Because cDNA was sequenced instead of genomic DNA, activated cells with high expression could be over-represented, although the groups did not differ in activation or CD3 levels. Because the HLA sub-analyses included only small numbers of individuals, any influence of HLA type on TCRB rearrangement was left unresolved. Fewer insertions and more nucleotide deletions at VDJ recombination sites were observed in patients with type 1 diabetes, implying thymic rearrangement abnormalities. PCR may preferentially amplify shorter templates, but because patient and control samples were amplified and corrected together, any resulting skew would affect both groups equally. A moderate but significant shortening of TCRB CDR3 length was observed in type 1 diabetes patients in all four CD4+ subsets.

The CDR3 covers 16 residues, taking in both the cysteine and the phenylalanine. The kept DNA is CDR3 alone, 48 bases in frame from the first base. The germline ends are 9 bases apart after V is trimmed by 3 bases and J by 0 bases. The germline V gene specifies SGHAT as CDR1 and FQNNGV as CDR2. Sequenced sample: central memory CD4+ T cells from blood. Rearrangement joined TRBV11-2 to TRBJ2-6; a weak D assignment points to TRBD2 (6 bases agree). The TCR originated in a woman between 18 and 29 years old in good health. The CDR3 loop reads CASSLLGGSGANVLTF. The bases are TGTGCCAGCAGCTTGCTCGGGGGCTCTGGGGCCAACGTCCTGACTTTC.